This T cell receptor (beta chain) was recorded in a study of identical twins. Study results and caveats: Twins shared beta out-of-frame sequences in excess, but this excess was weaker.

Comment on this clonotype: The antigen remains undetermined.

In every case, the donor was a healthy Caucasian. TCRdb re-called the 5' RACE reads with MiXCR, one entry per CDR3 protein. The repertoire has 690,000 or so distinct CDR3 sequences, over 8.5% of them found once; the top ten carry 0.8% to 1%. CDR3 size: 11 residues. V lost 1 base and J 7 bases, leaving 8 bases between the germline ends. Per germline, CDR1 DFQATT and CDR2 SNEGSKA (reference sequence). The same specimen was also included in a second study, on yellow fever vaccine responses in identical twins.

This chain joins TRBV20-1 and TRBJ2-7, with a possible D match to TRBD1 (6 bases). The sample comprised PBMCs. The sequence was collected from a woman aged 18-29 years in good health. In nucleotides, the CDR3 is TGCAGTGCTAGAGTAAGGGGGGAGCAGTACTTC. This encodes CSARVRGEQYF.